The text below deals with one TCR beta chain. Other DNA sequences from this sample encode an identical CDR3 as well. These data are taken from a study of shared clonotypes between healthy human individuals. There are 13 residues in the CDR3. Trimming removed 8 bases from V and 4 bases from J; junction bases left unmatched: 6. Germline V gene data show CDR1 as LNHDA and CDR2 as SQIVND (reference sequence). TCRdb's table, derived via immunoSEQ multiplex PCR, lists solely in-frame clones and lacks some. The sample consists of over 700,000 clones, roughly 72% of them appearing once. The chain employs TRBV19 and TRBJ2-5; 8 nucleotides match TRBD2. Material for sequencing was memory CD4+ T cells sorted from blood. The subset is: CD45RA-negative fraction. The source is a woman aged 25-40 years in good health. The chain's CDR3 is CASSGTRRETQYF. The CDR3 DNA reads TGTGCCAGTTCCGGGACTAGGAGAGAGACCCAGTACTTC. The full variable domain, rest sourced from reference TRBV19 and TRBJ2-5, is DGGITQSPKYLFRKEGQNVTLSCEQNLNHDAMYWYRQDPGQGLRLIYYSQIVNDFQKGDIAEGYSVSREKKESFPLTVTSAQKNPTAFYLCASSGTRRETQYFGPGTRLLVL.